This TCR beta chain originates from a study of CD8 T cells in ankylosing spondylitis. This clonotype was seen a few times. The antigen is unknown. Each TCR beta library was made by quantitative 5'-RACE that incorporated molecular barcodes. TCRdb reprocessed the 5' RACE reads via MiXCR and lists one record per CDR3 protein. The sample holds 220,000 or so distinct CDR3 sequences, over 9.5% seen once. The CDR3 extends over 14 amino acids. V lost 4 bases, J lost 4 bases, and 14 bases lay in between. CDR1 is SGHRS, CDR2 YFSETQ, per germline. Findings and caveats of the study: Clones linked with disease were CD8+ and fairly uncommon in the peripheral blood. About 8 highly homologous variants made up a TCR beta motif that seemed to typify ankylosing spondylitis blood. The clones that were linked to disease were reported to be significantly enriched in matched synovial fluid samples from ankylosing spondylitis patients.

The source is a male donor with ankylosing spondylitis or in good health (not recorded which). Sequencing used blood, either unsorted or a sorted T cell fraction (not recorded which). The V and J genes are TRBV5-1 and TRBJ1-2; D is perhaps TRBD1 (6 bases). CDR3 DNA: TGCGCCAGCAGCAGAGAACAGGGTTCCTATGGCTACACCTTC. Residues: CASSREQGSYGYTF.